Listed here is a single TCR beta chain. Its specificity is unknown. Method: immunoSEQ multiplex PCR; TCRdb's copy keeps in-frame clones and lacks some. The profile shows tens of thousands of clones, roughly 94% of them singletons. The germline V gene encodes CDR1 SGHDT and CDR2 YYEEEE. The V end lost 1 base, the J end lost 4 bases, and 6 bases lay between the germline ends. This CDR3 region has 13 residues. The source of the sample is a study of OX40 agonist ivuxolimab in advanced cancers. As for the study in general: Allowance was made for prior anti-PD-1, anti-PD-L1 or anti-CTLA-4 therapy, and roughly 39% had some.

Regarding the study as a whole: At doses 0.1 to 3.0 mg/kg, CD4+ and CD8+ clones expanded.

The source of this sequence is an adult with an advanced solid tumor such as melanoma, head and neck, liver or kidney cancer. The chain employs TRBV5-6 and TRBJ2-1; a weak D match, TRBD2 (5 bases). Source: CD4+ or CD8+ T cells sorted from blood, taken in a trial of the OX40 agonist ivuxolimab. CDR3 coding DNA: TGTGCCAGCAGCTTGCGGGGATACAATGAGCAGTTCTTC. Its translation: CASSLRGYNEQFF.